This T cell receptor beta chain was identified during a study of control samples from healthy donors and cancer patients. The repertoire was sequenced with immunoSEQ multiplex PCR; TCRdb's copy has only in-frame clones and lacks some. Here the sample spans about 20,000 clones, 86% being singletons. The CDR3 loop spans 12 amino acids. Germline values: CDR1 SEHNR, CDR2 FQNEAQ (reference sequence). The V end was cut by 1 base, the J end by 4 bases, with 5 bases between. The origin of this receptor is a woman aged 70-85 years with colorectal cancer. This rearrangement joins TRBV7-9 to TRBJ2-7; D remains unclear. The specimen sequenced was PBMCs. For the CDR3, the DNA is TGTGCCAGCAGCTTAGATATATACGAGCAGTACTTC. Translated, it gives CASSLDIYEQYF. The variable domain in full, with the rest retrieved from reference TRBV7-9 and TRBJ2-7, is DTGVSQNPRHKITKRGQNVTFRCDPISEHNRLYWYRQTLGQGPEFLTYFQNEAQLEKSRLLSDRFSAERPKGSFSTLEIQRTEQGDSAMYLCASSLDIYEQYFGPGTRLTVT.